This T cell receptor beta chain was obtained from a study of breast tumors, draining lymph nodes, adjacent tissues. MiXCR, applied by TCRdb to the multiplex PCR reads, yields one record per CDR3 protein. The sample lists around 120,000 distinct CDR3 sequences; around 20% were seen once. Notes on this clonotype: The antigen is unknown. This may stem from a read error, because a much larger clone lies one nucleotide away.

The CDR3 is made up of 13 amino acids. CDR1 is SQVTM, CDR2 ANQGSEA, per germline. Regarding the study as a whole: Findings are consistent with lymph node origin and intratumoral expansion of most tumor T cells.

The lymph nodes were axillary draining lymph nodes from breast cancer patients. This receptor was identified in a female donor with breast cancer. Some clones in this sample may be carry-over from other donors' samples. This chain links TRBV29-1 with TRBJ1-2; 8 bases map to TRBD1. The source material was axillary lymph node tissue. The CDR3 sequence is CSVDPRGQRGCTF. CDR3 nucleotides: TGCAGCGTTGACCCCAGGGGGCAGCGAGGCTGCACCTTC. The complete variable domain, with remaining parts taken from reference TRBV29-1 and TRBJ1-2, reads SAVISQKPSRDICQRGTSLTIQCQVDSQVTMMFWYRQQPGQSLTLIATANQGSEATYESGFVIDKFPISRPNLTFSTLTVSNMSPEDSSIYLCSVDPRGQRGCTFGSGTRLTVV.